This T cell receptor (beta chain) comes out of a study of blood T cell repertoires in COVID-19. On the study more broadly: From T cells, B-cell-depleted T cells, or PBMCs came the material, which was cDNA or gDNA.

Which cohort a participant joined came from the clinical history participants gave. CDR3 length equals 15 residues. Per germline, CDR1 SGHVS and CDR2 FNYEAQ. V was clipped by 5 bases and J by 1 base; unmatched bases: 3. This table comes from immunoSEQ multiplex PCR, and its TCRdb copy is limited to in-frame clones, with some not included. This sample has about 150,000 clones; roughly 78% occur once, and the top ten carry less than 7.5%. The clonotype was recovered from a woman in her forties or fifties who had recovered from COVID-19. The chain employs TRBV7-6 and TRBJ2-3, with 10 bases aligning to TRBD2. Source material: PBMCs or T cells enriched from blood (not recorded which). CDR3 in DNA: TGTGCCAGCAGCACTGGACTAGCGGGCACAGATACGCAGTATTTT. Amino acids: CASSTGLAGTDTQYF.